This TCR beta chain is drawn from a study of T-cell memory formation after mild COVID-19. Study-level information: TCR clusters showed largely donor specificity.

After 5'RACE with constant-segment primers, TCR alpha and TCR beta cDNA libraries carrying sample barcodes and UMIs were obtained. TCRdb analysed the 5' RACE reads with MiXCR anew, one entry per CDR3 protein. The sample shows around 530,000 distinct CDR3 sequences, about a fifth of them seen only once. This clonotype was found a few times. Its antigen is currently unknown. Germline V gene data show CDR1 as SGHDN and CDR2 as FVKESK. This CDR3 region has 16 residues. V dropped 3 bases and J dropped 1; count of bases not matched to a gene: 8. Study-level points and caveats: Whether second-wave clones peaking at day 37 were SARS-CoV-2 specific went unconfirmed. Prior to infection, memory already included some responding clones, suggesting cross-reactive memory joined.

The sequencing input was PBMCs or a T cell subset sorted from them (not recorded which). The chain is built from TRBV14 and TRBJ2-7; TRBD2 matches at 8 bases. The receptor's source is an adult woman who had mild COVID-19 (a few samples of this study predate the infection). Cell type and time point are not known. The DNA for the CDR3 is TGTGCCAGCAGCCACCCCGGGACTAGACTTTCCTACGAGCAGTACTTC. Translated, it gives CASSHPGTRLSYEQYF. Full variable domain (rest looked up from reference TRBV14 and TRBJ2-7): EAGVTQFPSHSVIEKGQTVTLRCDPISGHDNLYWYRRVMGKEIKFLLHFVKESKQDESGMPNNRFLAERTGGTYSTLKVQPAELEDSGVYFCASSHPGTRLSYEQYFGPGTRLTVT.